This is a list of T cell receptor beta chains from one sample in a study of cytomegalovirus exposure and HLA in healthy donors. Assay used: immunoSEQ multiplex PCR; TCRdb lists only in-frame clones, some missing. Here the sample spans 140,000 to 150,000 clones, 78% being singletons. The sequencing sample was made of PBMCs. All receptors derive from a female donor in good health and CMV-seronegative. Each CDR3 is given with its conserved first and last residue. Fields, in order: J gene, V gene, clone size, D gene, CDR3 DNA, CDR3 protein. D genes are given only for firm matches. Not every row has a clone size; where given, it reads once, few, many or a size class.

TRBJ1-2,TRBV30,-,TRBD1,TGTGCCTGGAGTATCGGACAGGGCGCTGGCTACCCCTTC,CAWSIGQGAGYPF
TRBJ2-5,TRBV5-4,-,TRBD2,TGTGCCAGCAGCTTGCCACCAGCGGGGGGCCGTGAGACCCAGTACTTC,CASSLPPAGGRETQYF
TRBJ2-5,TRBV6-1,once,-,TGTGCCAGCACCTGGGGCTCAGGAGGGGCCCAGTACTTC,CASTWGSGGAQYF
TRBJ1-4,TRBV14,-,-,TGTGCCAGCAGCCAAGACAGGGGTAGAAGTGAAAAACTGTTTTTT,CASSQDRGRSEKLFF
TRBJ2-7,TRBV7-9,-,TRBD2,TGTGCCAGCAGCTCTAGCGGACCTTCCTACGAGCAGTACTTC,CASSSSGPSYEQYF
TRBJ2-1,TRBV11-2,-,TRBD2,TGTGCCAGCAGCTTAGAGGCCGGGACTAGCCTCAATGAGCAGTTCTTC,CASSLEAGTSLNEQFF
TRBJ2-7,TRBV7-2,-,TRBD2,TGTGCCAGCAGCACGGGACTAGCGGGGTGGGGCTACGAGCAGTACTTC,CASSTGLAGWGYEQYF
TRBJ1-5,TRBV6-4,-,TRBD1,TGTGCCAGCAGTGACTCGAAAGGGGGCTTCCTTTATAGCAATCAGCCCCAGCATTTT,CASSDSKGGFLYSNQPQHF
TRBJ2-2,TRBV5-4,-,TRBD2,TGTGCCAGCAGCAAAGAAGCGGGAGGCCTCACCGGGGAGCTGTTTTTT,CASSKEAGGLTGELFF
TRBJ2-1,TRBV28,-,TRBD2,TGTGCCAGCAGTTTAGGAGCGGGGGGGCTGAAGTCCTACAATGAGCAGTTCTTC,CASSLGAGGLKSYNEQFF
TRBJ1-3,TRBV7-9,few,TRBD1,TGTTCCAGCAGCTCCGGGACAGGGGGAAACACCATATATTTT,CSSSSGTGGNTIYF
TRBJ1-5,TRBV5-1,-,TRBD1,TGCGCCAGCAGCTCAGGGGGAGGTCAGCCCCAGCATTTT,CASSSGGGQPQHF
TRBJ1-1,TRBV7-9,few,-,TGTGCCAGCAGCTCCTCAGTAAACACTGAAGCTTTCTTT,CASSSSVNTEAFF
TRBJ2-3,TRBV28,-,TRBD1,TGTGCCAGCAGTCGATCGACAGGGCCGCAGTATTTT,CASSRSTGPQYF
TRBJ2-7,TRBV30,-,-,TGTGCCTGGAGTCTAAGCGGATCCTACGAGCAGTACTTC,CAWSLSGSYEQYF
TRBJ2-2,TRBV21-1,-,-,TGTGCCAGCAGCACCAAGGGACCCGGGGGCACCGGGGAGCTGTTTTTT,CASSTKGPGGTGELFF
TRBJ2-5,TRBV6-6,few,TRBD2,TGTGCCAGCAGTTATAGCGGGAGCCCCTTGACTCAGTACTTC,CASSYSGSPLTQYF
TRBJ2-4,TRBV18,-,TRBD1,TGTGCCAGCTCACCGCTAGGGACAGGGGATTCAAACATTCAGTACTTC,CASSPLGTGDSNIQYF
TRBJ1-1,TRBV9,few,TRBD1,TGTGCCAGCAGCGTAGAACAGGGGCTGAACACTGAAGCTTTCTTT,CASSVEQGLNTEAFF